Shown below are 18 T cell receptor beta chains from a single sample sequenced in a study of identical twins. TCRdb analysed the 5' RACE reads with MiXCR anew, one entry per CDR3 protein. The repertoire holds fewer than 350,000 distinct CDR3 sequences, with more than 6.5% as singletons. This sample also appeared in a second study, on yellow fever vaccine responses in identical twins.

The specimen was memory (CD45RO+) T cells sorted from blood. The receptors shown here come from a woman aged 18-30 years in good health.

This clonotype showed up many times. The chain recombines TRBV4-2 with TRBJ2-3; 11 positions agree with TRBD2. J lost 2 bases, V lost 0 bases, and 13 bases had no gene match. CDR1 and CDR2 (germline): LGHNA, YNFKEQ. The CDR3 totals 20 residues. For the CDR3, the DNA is TGTGCCAGCAGCCAAGAACGGGTCGCTAGCGGGAGGCCCATCACAGATACGCAGTATTTT. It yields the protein CASSQERVASGRPITDTQYF.

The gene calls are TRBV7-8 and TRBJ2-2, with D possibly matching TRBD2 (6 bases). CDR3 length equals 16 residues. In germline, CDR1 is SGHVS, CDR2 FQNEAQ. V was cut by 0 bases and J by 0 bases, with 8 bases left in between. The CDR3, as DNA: TGTGCCAGCAGCTTAGCGGACTACCCGAACACCGGGGAGCTGTTTTTT. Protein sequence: CASSLADYPNTGELFF.

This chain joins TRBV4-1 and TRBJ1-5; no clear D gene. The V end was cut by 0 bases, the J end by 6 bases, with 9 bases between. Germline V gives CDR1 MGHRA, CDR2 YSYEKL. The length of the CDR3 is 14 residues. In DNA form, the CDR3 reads TGCGCCAGCAGCCAAGAACCCGCCGGTCAGCCCCAGCATTTT. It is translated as CASSQEPAGQPQHF.

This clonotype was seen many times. CDR3 sequence reads: CASSLVDQETQYF. The CDR3 DNA reads as TGCGCCAGCAGCTTGGTTGACCAAGAGACCCAGTACTTC. The chain uses TRBV5-1 and TRBJ2-5; no reliable D call. Germline V gives CDR1 SGHRS, CDR2 YFSETQ. The germline V and J ends were trimmed by 0 bases and 0 bases, with 3 bases remaining between them. This CDR3 region has 13 residues. Full variable domain (rest looked up from reference TRBV5-1 and TRBJ2-5): KAGVTQTPRYLIKTRGQQVTLSCSPISGHRSVSWYQQTPGQGLQFLFEYFSETQRNKGNFPGRFSGRQFSNSRSEMNVSTLELGDSALYLCASSLVDQETQYFGPGTRLLVL.

CDR3 bases: TGTGCCAGCAGGAACTGGCCTCTAGTAGCGGGAGGCAACTACGAGCAGTACTTC. Its protein is CASRNWPLVAGGNYEQYF. This chain links TRBV6-1 with TRBJ2-7; 10 bases line up with TRBD2. The ends lost 6 bases at V and 3 bases at J; junction bases unmatched: 17. The CDR3 has 18 residues. Germline V gene sequence: CDR1 MNHNS, CDR2 SASEGT.

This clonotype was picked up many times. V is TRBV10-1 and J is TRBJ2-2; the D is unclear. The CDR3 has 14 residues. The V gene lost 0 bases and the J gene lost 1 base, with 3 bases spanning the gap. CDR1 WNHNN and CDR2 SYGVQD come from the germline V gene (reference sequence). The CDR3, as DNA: TGCGCCAGCAGTGAGTCGGGGAACACCGGGGAGCTGTTTTTT. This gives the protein CASSESGNTGELFF.

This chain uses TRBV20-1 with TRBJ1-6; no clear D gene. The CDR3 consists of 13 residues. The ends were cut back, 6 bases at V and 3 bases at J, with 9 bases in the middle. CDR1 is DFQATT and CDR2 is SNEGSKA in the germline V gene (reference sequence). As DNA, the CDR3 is TGCAGTGCCAACAGATACTATAATTCACCCCTCCACTTT. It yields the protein CSANRYYNSPLHF.

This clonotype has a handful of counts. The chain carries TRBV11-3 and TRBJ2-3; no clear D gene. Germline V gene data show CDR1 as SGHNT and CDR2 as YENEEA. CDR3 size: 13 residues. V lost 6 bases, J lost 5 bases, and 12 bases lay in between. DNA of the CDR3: TGTGCCAGCAGTTTCCCATCCGGAGATACGCAGTATTTT. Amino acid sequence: CASSFPSGDTQYF.

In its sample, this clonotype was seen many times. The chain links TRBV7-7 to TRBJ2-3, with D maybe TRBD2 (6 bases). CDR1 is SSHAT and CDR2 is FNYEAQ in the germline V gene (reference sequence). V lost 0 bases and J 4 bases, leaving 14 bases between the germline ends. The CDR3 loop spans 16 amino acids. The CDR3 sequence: CASSLALGSGADTQYF. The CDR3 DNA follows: TGTGCCAGCAGCTTAGCGCTCGGGAGTGGGGCAGATACGCAGTATTTT.

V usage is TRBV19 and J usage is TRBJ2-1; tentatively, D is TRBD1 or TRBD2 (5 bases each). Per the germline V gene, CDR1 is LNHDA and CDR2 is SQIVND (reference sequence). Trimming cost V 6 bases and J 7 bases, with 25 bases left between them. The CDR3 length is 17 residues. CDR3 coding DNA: TGTGCCAGTAGAAACCAGGGTGGGAGAACCTACTGGAATGAGCAGTTCTTC. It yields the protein CASRNQGGRTYWNEQFF.

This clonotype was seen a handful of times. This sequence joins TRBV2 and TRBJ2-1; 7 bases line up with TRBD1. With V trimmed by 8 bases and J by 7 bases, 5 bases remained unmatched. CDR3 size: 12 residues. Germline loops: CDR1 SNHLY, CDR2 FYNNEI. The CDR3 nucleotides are TGTGCCAGCGCCCGACAGGGAAATGAGCAGTTCTTC. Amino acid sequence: CASARQGNEQFF. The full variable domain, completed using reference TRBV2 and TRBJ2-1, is EPEVTQTPSHQVTQMGQEVILRCVPISNHLYFYWYRQILGQKVEFLVSFYNNEISEKSEIFDDQFSVERPDGSNFTLKIRSTKLEDSAMYFCASARQGNEQFFGPGTRLTVL.

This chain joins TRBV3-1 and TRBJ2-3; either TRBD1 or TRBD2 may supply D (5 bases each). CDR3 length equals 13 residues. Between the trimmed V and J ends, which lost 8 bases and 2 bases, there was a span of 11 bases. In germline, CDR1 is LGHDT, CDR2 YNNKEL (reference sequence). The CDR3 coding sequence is TGTGCCAGCGGGTCAGGGACCACAGATACGCAGTATTTT. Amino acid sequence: CASGSGTTDTQYF.

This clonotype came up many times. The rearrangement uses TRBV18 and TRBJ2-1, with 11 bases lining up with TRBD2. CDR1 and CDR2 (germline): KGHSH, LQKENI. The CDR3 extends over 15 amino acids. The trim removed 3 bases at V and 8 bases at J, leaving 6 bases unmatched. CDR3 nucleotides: TGTGCCAGCTCACCCACTAGCGGGAGTTTCTATGAGCAGTTCTTC. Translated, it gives CASSPTSGSFYEQFF.

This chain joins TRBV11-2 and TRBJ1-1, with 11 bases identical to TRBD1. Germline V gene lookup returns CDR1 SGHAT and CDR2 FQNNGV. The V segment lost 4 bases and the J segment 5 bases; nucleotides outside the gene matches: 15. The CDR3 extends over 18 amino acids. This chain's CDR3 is CASSSPRRGTGGSTEAFF. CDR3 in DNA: TGTGCCAGCAGCTCGCCTAGGAGGGGGACAGGGGGGTCGACTGAAGCTTTCTTT.

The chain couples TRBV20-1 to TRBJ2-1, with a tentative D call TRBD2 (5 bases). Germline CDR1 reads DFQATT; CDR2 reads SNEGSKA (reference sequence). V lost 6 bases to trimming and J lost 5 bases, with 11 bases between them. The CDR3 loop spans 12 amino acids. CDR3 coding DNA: TGCAGTGCCAGGAGGCTAGACAATGAGCAGTTCTTC. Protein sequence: CSARRLDNEQFF.

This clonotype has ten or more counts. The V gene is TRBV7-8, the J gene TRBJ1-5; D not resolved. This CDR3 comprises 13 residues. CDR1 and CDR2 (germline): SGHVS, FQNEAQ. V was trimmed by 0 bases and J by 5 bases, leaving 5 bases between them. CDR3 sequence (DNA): TGTGCCAGCAGCTTAGCAGGGTATCAGCCCCAGCATTTT. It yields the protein CASSLAGYQPQHF.

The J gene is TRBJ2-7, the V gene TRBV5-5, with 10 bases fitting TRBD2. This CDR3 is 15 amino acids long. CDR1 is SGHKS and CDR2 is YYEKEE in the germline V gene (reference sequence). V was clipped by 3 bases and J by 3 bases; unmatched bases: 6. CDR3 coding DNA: TGTGCCAGCAGCTCCGGACTAGCGGCCTTCTACGAGCAGTACTTC. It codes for CASSSGLAAFYEQYF.

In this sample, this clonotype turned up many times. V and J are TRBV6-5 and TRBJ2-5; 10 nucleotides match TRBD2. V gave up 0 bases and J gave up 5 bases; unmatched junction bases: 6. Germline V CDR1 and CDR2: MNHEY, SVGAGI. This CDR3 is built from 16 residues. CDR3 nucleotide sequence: TGTGCCAGCAGTTACTCTCTAGCGGGAGTCCGGGAGACCCAGTACTTC. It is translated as CASSYSLAGVRETQYF.